The sequence of this TCR beta chain was determined in a study of blood T cell repertoires in COVID-19. Study details: Both acute and convalescent COVID-19 samples were obtained from the United States, Italy and Spain.

The CDR3 totals 14 residues. V was trimmed by 6 bases and J by 7 bases, leaving 15 bases between them. Germline CDR1 LNHDA, CDR2 SQIVND (reference sequence). Original processing methods: Estimates of nucleated cell counts were drawn from the amplification of reference gene primers. Here immunoSEQ multiplex PCR was the method, and the copy in TCRdb shows in-frame clones only, minus some. The V and J calls and clone size were taken over from that table, and D and trimming were inferred from the DNA. The table lists approximately 160,000 clones, approximately 95% of them singletons, with 2% in the top ten. Patients in Seattle were enrolled during active infection, then followed longitudinally.

Sequenced: peripheral blood. The chain links TRBV19 to TRBJ1-4; possible D gene TRBD1, 5 bases. The receptor was derived from a woman in her sixties or seventies with COVID-19, enrolled during active disease. The CDR3 DNA reads as TGTGCCAGTAGCTCCCCGACAGTGAGTGAAAAACTGTTTTTT. Translating gives CASSSPTVSEKLFF.